This T cell receptor beta chain was found in a study of Graves' ophthalmopathy and Graves' hyperthyroidism. Study background: Stable hyperthyroidism meant no progression to ophthalmopathy within 18 months of follow-up.

Hyperthyroidism in these 18- to 65-year-old patients was newly diagnosed, lasting under 2 months. Trimming shortened V by 7 bases and J by 10 bases, and 13 bases separated the two germline ends. Germline V CDR1 and CDR2: MNHEY, SVGAGI. The CDR3 sequence is 11 residues long. This clonotype was detected many times. RNA transcripts were the template, and TCR beta CDR3 regions were amplified from them. Following a first-round RT-PCR that used HTBI primers, a second-round multiplex PCR was carried out. TCRdb re-analysed the multiplex PCR reads in MiXCR, keeping a single row per CDR3 protein. The sample records around 590,000 distinct CDR3 sequences, roughly 40% being singletons.

The TCR originated in an adult man with Graves' hyperthyroidism. Sequenced input: peripheral blood or thyroid tissue (not recorded which). The chain uses TRBV6-5 and TRBJ1-1; tentatively, D is TRBD1 (5 bases). The CDR3 nucleotides are TGTGCCAGCACCCCGGGCCAGGGAGCTTTCTTT. It encodes CASTPGQGAFF.